This TCR beta chain derives from a study of blood T cell repertoires in COVID-19 (dated by TCRdb to the early 2020s). At the level of the whole study: Samples from collaborators originated in the United States, Italy and Spain and spanned both the acute and convalescent phases of COVID-19. The material from the prospective study consisted of cDNA or gDNA derived from T cells, B-cell-depleted T cells, or PBMCs. Deeply sampled blood TCRbeta repertoires from subjects exposed to, actively infected with, or recovered from COVID-19 were included in the dataset. A freely available public database, intended as a resource for researchers studying the immune response to SARS-CoV-2, is where the repertoires were released. The samples were drawn from two sources: the first 160 participants of the ongoing ImmuneRACE study, and 950 to 1,500 subjects contributed by 6 global collaborators. The sample metadata nearly always contained a de-identified subject ID, COVID-19 status, age in years and sex. Where available, HLA class I and class II types were taken from metadata supplied by the sample provider and were not determined by assay-based typing. The research as a whole found: The amount of clinical and demographic metadata varied by source and participant and was provided uncurated.

In Seattle, one collaborating source enrolled patients while the infection was active and tracked those patients longitudinally over the course of disease. Collaborating institutions collected whole blood in K2EDTA tubes following their own protocols. For TCRbeta analysis, collaborators shipped samples in one of three forms: frozen whole blood, isolated PBMCs, or DNA extracted from either of those sample types. Including cysteine and phenylalanine, the CDR3 has 16 amino acids. Only the CDR3 region is kept as DNA, spanning 48 bases read in frame from base 1. The germline V end is reduced by 0 bases and the J end by 4 bases; junction bases left unmatched: 6. Reading the germline V gene gives CDR1 SGDLS and CDR2 YYNGEE. The immunoSEQ Assay, a bias-controlled multiplex PCR, was used to amplify TCRbeta CDR3 regions from genomic DNA. As for the original processing: The number of nucleated cells in each sample was estimated from the amplification of reference gene primers within the assay. Sequence reads were collapsed and filtered to measure the absolute abundance of every unique TCRbeta CDR3 rearrangement. For each sample, productive Simpson clonality was calculated by taking the square root of Simpson's diversity index across productive rearrangements. TCRdb carries this immuneACCESS record with in-frame sequences only. Its versions omit some clonotypes, under half of them owing to an unresolved V gene in the studies checked, with the rest unexplained. V, J and clone size are those of that table, while D and trimming were read from the DNA. For this sample the table gives over 450,000 clones, of which roughly 87% were detected only once. The ten largest clones take up around 0.95% of the sample.

Regarding this clone: Its binding antigen is unknown. Within one base of it there is no much larger clone, and no base qualities were kept.

The chain is encoded by TRBV9 joined to TRBJ2-2; TRBD2 lines up with 7 middle nucleotides. Sequenced: peripheral blood. The clonotype was recovered from a young man with COVID-19, enrolled during active disease. Here the CDR3 is given as CASSVEPGGSTGELFF. The nucleotides are TGTGCCAGCAGCGTAGAGCCCGGGGGGAGCACCGGGGAGCTGTTTTTT.